These 22 T cell receptor beta chains came from one sample sequenced in a study of T cell changes during pregnancy in multiple sclerosis (dated by TCRdb to between 2018 and 2021). Library construction relied on the immunoSEQ multiplex PCR assay. This is the immuneACCESS table as TCRdb keeps it, with only in-frame sequences that have V and J called. A part of the clones is gone; compared with another copy, unresolved V genes explain less than half, and the rest is unexplained. Recorded for this sample are about 48,000 clones; approximately 95% of them occurred a single time. Around 0.47% of the sample rests with the top ten. The input for sequencing was CD4+ T cells from peripheral blood mononuclear cells, taken in the first trimester of pregnancy. The receptors come from a female donor with multiple sclerosis, enrolled in a pregnancy study.

The chain employs TRBV5-8 and TRBJ2-2, with D uncertain. Trimming took off 1 base at V and 4 bases at J, with 11 bases between the two ends. CDR3 length equals 15 residues. The germline V gene encodes CDR1 SGHTS and CDR2 YDEGEE. CDR3 amino acids: CASSLLSERTGELFF. In nucleotides, the CDR3 is TGTGCCAGCAGCTTGTTGTCTGAGCGCACCGGGGAGCTGTTTTTT.

Only a few counts were recorded for this clone. The chain is built from TRBV11-2 and TRBJ1-1, with a possible D match to TRBD1 (5 bases). V lost 3 bases and J 3 bases, leaving 8 bases between the germline ends. This CDR3 region has 13 residues. CDR1 is SGHAT and CDR2 is FQNNGV in the germline V gene. The DNA of the CDR3 is TGTGCCAGCAGCTTTATCAGGGACACTGAAGCTTTCTTT. Its translation: CASSFIRDTEAFF.

The count of this clone is one. The genes are TRBV6-5 and TRBJ2-6; 8 nucleotides match TRBD2. The J segment lost 1 base and the V segment lost 4 bases, leaving 3 bases of the junction unmatched. Germline lookup yields CDR1 MNHEY and CDR2 SVGAGI. The CDR3 spans 16 residues. The CDR3 loop is CASSLAGGSGANVLTF. The CDR3 coding sequence is TGTGCCAGCAGTTTGGCGGGGGGATCTGGGGCCAACGTCCTGACTTTC.

The chain couples TRBV5-1 to TRBJ2-7; TRBD1 agrees at 7 bases. The germline CDR1 and CDR2 sequences are SGHRS and YFSETQ. Trimming at V came to 2 bases and at J to 2 bases, leaving 1 base not matched to a gene. This CDR3 has 13 residues. CDR3 protein: CASSLTGAYEQYF. As DNA, the CDR3 is TGCGCCAGCAGCTTAACAGGGGCCTACGAGCAGTACTTC. Drawing the rest from reference TRBV5-1 and TRBJ2-7, the complete variable domain is KAGVTQTPRYLIKTRGQQVTLSCSPISGHRSVSWYQQTPGQGLQFLFEYFSETQRNKGNFPGRFSGRQFSNSRSEMNVSTLELGDSALYLCASSLTGAYEQYFGPGTRLTVT.

This clone was recorded only once. This rearrangement joins TRBV13 to TRBJ2-3; D gene ambiguous. Germline CDR1 PRHDT, CDR2 FYEKMQ (reference sequence). Trimming stripped 10 bases from V and 3 bases from J, with 14 bases between. The CDR3 consists of 13 residues. CDR3: CATSPPETDTQYF. CDR3 nucleotide sequence: TGTGCCACCTCCCCCCCTGAGACAGATACGCAGTATTTT.

The rearrangement uses TRBV7-2 and TRBJ2-4; 8 bases are a match to TRBD2. This CDR3 comprises 16 residues. The junction had 6 bases not matched to a gene; V was cut back by 5 bases and J by 0 bases. Germline V gives CDR1 SGHTA, CDR2 FQGNSA. Here the CDR3 reads CASSGVAGGAKNIQYF. In DNA form, the CDR3 reads TGTGCCAGCAGCGGGGTGGCGGGGGGAGCCAAAAACATTCAGTACTTC.

This clone came up once. The V call is TRBV6-4, the J call TRBJ2-7; no clear D gene. CDR1 and CDR2 from the germline V gene are MRHNA and SNTAGT. The CDR3 contains 12 residues. The V end lost 6 bases, the J end lost 7 bases, and 13 bases lay between the germline ends. The CDR3 protein is CASSRLDSEQYF. The CDR3 nucleotides are TGTGCCAGCAGCCGACTGGATTCAGAGCAGTACTTC.

The chain is built from TRBV30 and TRBJ2-7, with a tentative D call TRBD1 (5 bases). The CDR3 spans 19 residues. Germline CDR1 reads GTSNPN; CDR2 reads SVGIG (reference sequence). Trimming removed 2 bases at V and 0 bases at J, with 26 bases between. The CDR3 sequence: CAWSRRIGQGSLISYEQYF. CDR3 DNA: TGTGCCTGGAGTAGACGGATTGGGCAGGGCAGCTTAATCTCCTACGAGCAGTACTTC.

The gene calls are TRBV19 and TRBJ1-2; 9 nucleotides agree with TRBD1. V shed 4 bases, J shed 8 bases, and the junction held 8 bases outside the gene matches. The CDR3 covers 14 residues. Germline CDR1 and CDR2: LNHDA and SQIVND (reference sequence). CDR3: CASSTNRGPEGYTF. For the CDR3, the DNA is TGTGCCAGTAGTACGAACAGGGGGCCGGAGGGCTACACCTTC. The variable domain in full, with the rest retrieved from reference TRBV19 and TRBJ1-2, is DGGITQSPKYLFRKEGQNVTLSCEQNLNHDAMYWYRQDPGQGLRLIYYSQIVNDFQKGDIAEGYSVSREKKESFPLTVTSAQKNPTAFYLCASSTNRGPEGYTFGSGTRLTVV.

The genes are TRBV5-1 and TRBJ1-1, with D perhaps matching TRBD1 (5 bases). The germline V and J ends were trimmed by 1 base and 0 bases, with 10 bases remaining between them. CDR3 length equals 15 residues. In germline, CDR1 is SGHRS, CDR2 YFSETQ. The CDR3 sequence is CASSLQGHLNTEAFF. CDR3 coding DNA: TGCGCCAGCAGCTTGCAGGGCCATTTGAACACTGAAGCTTTCTTT.

In its sample, this clone was seen once. The CDR3: CSADRGKTQYF. CDR3 DNA sequence: TGCAGTGCTGACAGGGGAAAGACCCAGTACTTC. The rearrangement joins TRBV20-1 to TRBJ2-5; 8 bases are shared with TRBD1. The V segment lost 5 bases and the J segment 6 bases; nucleotides outside the gene matches: 2. This CDR3 is 11 amino acids long. CDR1 and CDR2 from the germline V gene are DFQATT and SNEGSKA (reference sequence).

This clone was seen a single time. The chain couples TRBV18 to TRBJ2-5; possibly TRBD2 for D (5 bases). The CDR3 is 15 residues long. V lost 4 bases to trimming and J lost 0 bases, with 12 bases between them. Germline V CDR1 and CDR2: KGHSH, LQKENI. CDR3 region: CASSRALDYQETQYF. The CDR3, as DNA: TGTGCCAGCTCACGAGCTCTGGACTACCAAGAGACCCAGTACTTC.

This chain joins TRBV2 and TRBJ2-5; a weak D match, TRBD2 (6 bases). CDR1 and CDR2 from the germline V gene are SNHLY and FYNNEI. The V end lost 1 base, the J end lost 0 bases, and 12 bases lay between the germline ends. This CDR3 has 16 residues. CDR3 nucleotides: TGTGCCAGCAGTGAAGAGGCGGGGACGTACCAAGAGACCCAGTACTTC. Its translation is CASSEEAGTYQETQYF.

This rearrangement joins TRBV6-1 to TRBJ1-1; TRBD1 aligns across 7 bases. The CDR3 runs to 15 residues. V shed 7 bases, J shed 2 bases, and the junction held 10 bases outside the gene matches. Germline loops: CDR1 MNHNS, CDR2 SASEGT. The CDR3 DNA follows: TGTGCCAGCACTGGACAGGCCCTAGGAAACACTGAAGCTTTCTTT. Translating it yields CASTGQALGNTEAFF.

This clone showed up many times. The chain uses TRBV5-4 and TRBJ2-3, with TRBD1 identical over 7 bases. Germline assignment: CDR1 SGHNT and CDR2 YYREEE (reference sequence). The CDR3 contains 13 residues. J lost 12 bases, V lost 5 bases, and 12 bases had no gene match. CDR3 bases: TGTGCCAGCAGTCCAGACAGGGTAGGCTCACAGTATTTT. Protein product: CASSPDRVGSQYF.

The rearrangement links TRBV11-1 to TRBJ2-2; D is perhaps TRBD1 (6 bases). This CDR3 contains 15 residues. Germline assignment: CDR1 SGHAT and CDR2 FQDESV (reference sequence). Trimming stripped 2 bases from V and 7 bases from J, with 14 bases between. In DNA, the CDR3 is TGTGCCAGCAGCTTATTGTCAGGGGCTAGCGGGGAGCTGTTTTTT. This encodes CASSLLSGASGELFF. Complete variable domain (other parts from reference TRBV11-1 and TRBJ2-2): EAEVAQSPRYKITEKSQAVAFWCDPISGHATLYWYRQILGQGPELLVQFQDESVVDDSQLPKDRFSAERLKGVDSTLKIQPAELGDSAMYLCASSLLSGASGELFFGEGSRLTVL.

This chain uses TRBV29-1 with TRBJ2-7, with D unclear. The V gene's germline CDR1 is SQVTM and CDR2 ANQGSEA. Trimming left V 2 bases short and J 0 bases short, with 14 bases between. CDR3 length equals 15 residues. In DNA form, the CDR3 reads TGCAGCGTTGAATCTTGGCAGAATTACTCCTACGAGCAGTACTTC. This gives the protein CSVESWQNYSYEQYF.

J is TRBJ2-3 and V is TRBV6-1; no firm D call. V was shortened by 8 bases and J by 0 bases, with 9 bases between the two germline ends. Germline V lookup: CDR1 MNHNS, CDR2 SASEGT. The CDR3 is 13 amino acids. CDR3 sequence: CASPEFSTDTQYF. For the CDR3, the DNA is TGTGCCAGCCCGGAGTTTAGCACAGATACGCAGTATTTT.

The chain carries TRBV6-6 and TRBJ2-7; 8 bases match TRBD1. Germline V gene lookup returns CDR1 MNHNY and CDR2 SVGAGI (reference sequence). Losses at the gene ends were 4 bases for V and 2 bases for J; bases not matched to a gene: 1. The CDR3 runs to 13 residues. CDR3 sequence: CASSLDRAYEQYF. CDR3 nucleotides: TGTGCCAGCAGTTTGGACAGGGCCTACGAGCAGTACTTC.

This clone was recorded once. The V and J genes are TRBV5-5 and TRBJ2-2; unclear D gene. V was cut by 1 base and J by 4 bases, with 17 bases left in between. The CDR3 consists of 17 residues. Germline lookup yields CDR1 SGHKS and CDR2 YYEKEE (reference sequence). The CDR3 DNA is TGTGCCAGCAGCTTGACTTTGGAACAGCAAGCCACCGGGGAGCTGTTTTTT. Residues: CASSLTLEQQATGELFF.

The gene calls are TRBV6-1 and TRBJ1-2, with a weak D call TRBD1 (5 bases). Germline CDR1 MNHNS, CDR2 SASEGT. V gave up 2 bases and J gave up 4 bases, with 14 bases separating them. This CDR3 region has 15 residues. CDR3 protein: CASSETTSGRYGYTF. In nucleotides, the CDR3 is TGTGCCAGCAGTGAAACTACCTCAGGGCGCTATGGCTACACCTTC.

The chain carries TRBV5-6 and TRBJ2-7, with 10 bases fitting TRBD1. Trimming removed 2 bases from V and 3 bases from J; junction bases left unmatched: 11. The CDR3 runs 17 residues. Germline loops: CDR1 SGHDT, CDR2 YYEEEE. In nucleotides, the CDR3 is TGTGCCAGCAGCTTAGCCGGGACAGGGGTCGTTGGCTACGAGCAGTACTTC. Translation gives CASSLAGTGVVGYEQYF.